The 27 T cell receptor beta chains in this list originate from one sample, sequenced in a study of blood T cell repertoires in COVID-19. TCRdb keeps only in-frame clones here, not all; method: immunoSEQ multiplex PCR. The table shows around 150,000 clones, with around four fifths occurring only once. The specimen was peripheral blood. Receptors were obtained from a man between 65 and 79 years old with acute or convalescent COVID-19.

The chain carries TRBV15 and TRBJ2-1; TRBD2 is a possible D gene (7 bases). The CDR3 runs 19 residues. The V gene's germline CDR1 is LNHNV and CDR2 YYDKDF (reference sequence). Trimming cost V 0 bases and J 3 bases, with 21 bases left between them. The CDR3 is CATSRDSPLGAGDYNEQFF. CDR3 sequence (DNA): TGTGCCACCAGCAGAGATTCCCCTTTGGGGGCGGGGGACTACAATGAGCAGTTCTTC.

The J gene is TRBJ2-7, the V gene TRBV10-2; 8 bases are shared with TRBD1. With 6 bases clipped from V and 4 bases from J, the junction kept 5 bases outside the gene matches. CDR3 size: 13 residues. Germline V gene data show CDR1 as WSHSY and CDR2 as SAAADI. CDR3 coding DNA: TGCGCCAGCAGGGACAGGGTGGGTTACGAGCAGTACTTC. This gives the protein CASRDRVGYEQYF.

The genes are TRBV7-3 and TRBJ2-2, with unresolved D. Trimming shortened V by 5 bases and J by 5 bases, and 9 bases separated the two germline ends. Germline CDR1 SGHTA, CDR2 FQGTGA. This CDR3 is built from 13 residues. CDR3 residues: CASSQSGTGELFF. The CDR3 coding sequence is TGTGCCAGCAGCCAATCGGGTACCGGGGAGCTGTTTTTT. Full variable domain (missing parts from reference TRBV7-3 and TRBJ2-2): GAGVSQTPSNKVTEKGKYVELRCDPISGHTALYWYRQSLGQGPEFLIYFQGTGAADDSGLPNDRFFAVRPEGSVSTLKIQRTERGDSAVYLCASSQSGTGELFFGEGSRLTVL.

This clone has only one observation. The rearrangement joins TRBV19 to TRBJ2-7; 7 bases match TRBD1. Germline CDR1 reads LNHDA; CDR2 reads SQIVND (reference sequence). V trimming: 6 bases; J trimming: 7 bases; junction bases outside the gene matches: 12. CDR3 length: 14 amino acids. As DNA, the CDR3 is TGTGCCAGTAGCATGGGGCAAGGACAGGCTGAGCAGTACTTC. Its translation is CASSMGQGQAEQYF.

The CDR3 sequence is CASSLGQFTNTGELFF. The CDR3 nucleotides are TGCGCCAGCAGCCTCGGACAATTTACGAACACCGGGGAGCTGTTTTTT. The V and J genes are TRBV4-1 and TRBJ2-2, with D possibly TRBD1 on 5 matching bases. The germline CDR1 and CDR2 sequences are MGHRA and YSYEKL. Trimming pared 4 bases from V and 0 bases from J, leaving 12 bases between. The CDR3 runs to 16 residues.

The chain couples TRBV5-4 to TRBJ1-2; 8 nucleotides align to TRBD1. In germline, CDR1 is SGHNT, CDR2 YYREEE (reference sequence). The CDR3 consists of 14 residues. The J segment lost 8 bases and the V segment lost 6 bases, leaving 12 bases of the junction unmatched. CDR3 amino acids: CASTWGQGAGGYTF. The CDR3 bases are TGTGCCAGCACCTGGGGGCAGGGGGCCGGAGGCTACACCTTC. The whole variable domain, filled in from reference TRBV5-4 and TRBJ1-2, reads ETGVTQSPTHLIKTRGQQVTLRCSSQSGHNTVSWYQQALGQGPQFIFQYYREEENGRGNFPPRFSGLQFPNYSSELNVNALELDDSALYLCASTWGQGAGGYTFGSGTRLTVV.

This clone appeared once. The gene calls are TRBV7-3 and TRBJ2-2; TRBD2 matches at 9 bases. Germline V CDR1 and CDR2: SGHTA, FQGTGA. The CDR3 has 16 residues. Unmatched junction bases numbered 10, after V lost 2 bases and J lost 9 bases. CDR3 loop: CASSLLAGSNVRELFF. As DNA, the CDR3 is TGTGCCAGCAGCTTACTAGCGGGGTCCAACGTGCGGGAGCTGTTTTTT.

The rearrangement links TRBV19 to TRBJ2-1; 8 bases agree with TRBD2. Germline trimming cut 5 bases from V and 4 bases from J; bases unmatched to any gene: 10. The CDR3 has 16 residues. Germline V gene sequence: CDR1 LNHDA, CDR2 SQIVND (reference sequence). The CDR3 bases are TGTGCCAGTAGTGCCACCGGGACTAGAAAATACAATGAGCAGTTCTTC. Residues: CASSATGTRKYNEQFF.

The chain combines TRBV5-4 with TRBJ1-6; D is perhaps TRBD1 (5 bases). Per germline, CDR1 SGHNT and CDR2 YYREEE (reference sequence). The CDR3 is made up of 15 amino acids. V was cut by 0 bases and J by 10 bases, with 14 bases left in between. DNA for the CDR3: TGTGCCAGCAGCTTGGTCGGGGGTGGGGGATCACCCCTCCACTTT. This gives the protein CASSLVGGGGSPLHF. Variable domain in full (rest from reference TRBV5-4 and TRBJ1-6): ETGVTQSPTHLIKTRGQQVTLRCSSQSGHNTVSWYQQALGQGPQFIFQYYREEENGRGNFPPRFSGLQFPNYSSELNVNALELDDSALYLCASSLVGGGGSPLHFGNGTRLTVT.

This chain links TRBV5-6 with TRBJ1-2; D not certain. Germline V gives CDR1 SGHDT, CDR2 YYEEEE. The CDR3 contains 12 residues. V dropped 4 bases and J dropped 2 bases, with 6 bases sitting between them. The CDR3 bases are TGTGCCAGCAGCGCGTTGAACTATGGCTACACCTTC. Its protein is CASSALNYGYTF.

V usage is TRBV19 and J usage is TRBJ2-5, with D possibly matching TRBD1 (6 bases). The germline V gene has CDR1 LNHDA and CDR2 SQIVND (reference sequence). The CDR3 is made up of 13 amino acids. The germline V and J ends were trimmed by 3 bases and 5 bases, with 10 bases remaining between them. CDR3 in DNA: TGTGCCAGTAGTATCGGACAGCTGGAGACCCAGTACTTC. Protein product: CASSIGQLETQYF.

The chain couples TRBV3-1 (or the pseudogene TRBV3-2) to TRBJ1-6, with a possible D match to TRBD1 (5 bases). V lost 5 bases to trimming and J lost 9 bases, with 14 bases between them. The CDR3 has 14 residues. The germline V gene has CDR1 LGHDT and CDR2 YNNKEL (reference sequence). CDR3 DNA sequence: TGTGCCAGCAGCTACGGTCAAAGGGGTTCACCCCTCCACTTT. Residues: CASSYGQRGSPLHF.

This chain links TRBV30 with TRBJ1-4; no firm D call. This CDR3 is built from 15 residues. Germline CDR1 is GTSNPN and CDR2 is SVGIG (reference sequence). V dropped 3 bases and J dropped 8 bases, with 19 bases sitting between them. In DNA, the CDR3 is TGTGCCTGGAGAACTTCCCGGGGATATGGAGAAAAACTGTTTTTT. Translation gives CAWRTSRGYGEKLFF.

This clone showed up just a few times. The V and J genes are TRBV28 and TRBJ2-7, with 8 positions matching TRBD1. V dropped 7 bases and J dropped 2; count of bases not matched to a gene: 7. Germline CDR1 reads MDHEN; CDR2 reads SYDVKM. This CDR3 has 14 amino acids. The CDR3 here is CASNPRTGTYEQYF. CDR3 coding DNA: TGTGCCAGCAACCCCCGGACAGGGACCTACGAGCAGTACTTC.

V is TRBV18 and J is TRBJ2-7, with TRBD2 identical over 14 bases. This CDR3 contains 17 residues. Germline V CDR1 and CDR2: KGHSH, LQKENI. The V and J ends lost 3 bases and 4 bases, in that order; junction bases with no gene match: 8. CDR3 amino acids: CASSPTGTSGSGYEQYF. The CDR3 DNA reads TGTGCCAGCTCACCTACCGGGACTAGCGGGAGTGGGTACGAGCAGTACTTC.

This clone was recorded once. In nucleotides, the CDR3 is TGTGCCAGCAGTCCCGCCCAGGGGGGATATAATTCACCCCTCCACTTT. Its protein is CASSPAQGGYNSPLHF. V is TRBV28 and J is TRBJ1-6; 7 nucleotides match TRBD1. The CDR3 has 16 amino acids. Unmatched junction bases numbered 8, after V lost 5 bases and J lost 4 bases. Germline values: CDR1 MDHEN, CDR2 SYDVKM.

The chain uses TRBV7-9 and TRBJ1-6; D remains unclear. V lost 2 bases, J lost 7 bases, and 6 bases lay in between. The CDR3 length is 13 residues. Germline lookup yields CDR1 SEHNR and CDR2 FQNEAQ (reference sequence). CDR3 coding DNA: TGTGCCAGCAGCTTAAGCGGAAATTCACCCCTCCACTTT. Translation: CASSLSGNSPLHF.

Here the CDR3 reads CSVVQGQGSYGYTF. CDR3 sequence (DNA): TGCAGCGTTGTACAGGGACAGGGTTCCTATGGCTACACCTTC. The chain uses TRBV29-1 and TRBJ1-2, with 9 bases identical to TRBD1. After removal of 4 bases from V and 4 bases from J, the junction contained 7 bases not matched to a gene. There are 14 residues in the CDR3. CDR1 is SQVTM and CDR2 is ANQGSEA in the germline V gene.

The chain has TRBV7-9 and TRBJ1-1, with a possible D match to TRBD1 (5 bases). The germline V gene has CDR1 SEHNR and CDR2 FQNEAQ (reference sequence). This CDR3 has 15 residues. The V end was cut by 0 bases, the J end by 10 bases, with 18 bases between. The chain's CDR3 is CASSLANGGDPRAFF. CDR3 DNA sequence: TGTGCCAGCAGCTTAGCGAACGGGGGAGACCCAAGAGCTTTCTTT.

The V gene is TRBV25-1, the J gene TRBJ2-1, with 8 bases matching TRBD2. The J segment lost 8 bases and the V segment lost 4 bases, leaving 10 bases of the junction unmatched. This CDR3 region has 15 residues. Germline lookup yields CDR1 MGHDK and CDR2 SYGVNS. The CDR3 DNA is TGTGCCAGCAGTGCTCCGGGGGGGCGAGATGATGAGCAGTTCTTC. Translated, it gives CASSAPGGRDDEQFF.

The chain employs TRBV25-1 and TRBJ1-1, with 9 bases that match TRBD1. CDR1 and CDR2 (germline): MGHDK, SYGVNS. The length of the CDR3 is 13 residues. Trimming removed 1 base from V and 8 bases from J; junction bases left unmatched: 2. The CDR3, as DNA: TGTGCCAGCAGTGAATCTGGGACAGGGGAAGCTTTCTTT. The encoded protein is CASSESGTGEAFF.

The V and J genes are TRBV7-9 and TRBJ2-5, with 9 bases identical to TRBD2. CDR3 size: 16 residues. V shed 5 bases and J 5 bases; nucleotides not matched to a gene: 12. The V gene's germline CDR1 is SEHNR and CDR2 FQNEAQ (reference sequence). The chain's CDR3 is CASSPGAPSGVETQYF. The CDR3 DNA is TGTGCCAGCAGCCCCGGGGCCCCTAGCGGGGTTGAGACCCAGTACTTC.

The rearrangement uses TRBV5-6 and TRBJ2-7; 8 bases fit TRBD1. The germline gives CDR1 SGHDT, CDR2 YYEEEE. The CDR3 spans 16 residues. The V and J ends lost 5 bases and 4 bases, in that order; junction bases with no gene match: 14. The CDR3 coding sequence is TGTGCCAGCAGTCGAACCTTTAGACAGGGGACGTACGAGCAGTACTTC. This sequence encodes CASSRTFRQGTYEQYF.

This sequence joins TRBV28 and TRBJ1-2, with 8 bases aligning to TRBD1. Unmatched junction bases numbered 4, after V lost 6 bases and J lost 4 bases. The germline CDR1 and CDR2 sequences are MDHEN and SYDVKM. The CDR3 contains 13 residues. CDR3 sequence reads: CASSIQGGYGYTF. Here the CDR3 DNA reads TGTGCCAGCAGCATACAGGGGGGCTATGGCTACACCTTC.

The chain recombines TRBV27 with TRBJ2-1, with 8 bases lining up with TRBD2. The CDR3 loop spans 19 amino acids. From germline, CDR1 is MNHEY and CDR2 SMNVEV (reference sequence). With V trimmed by 3 bases and J by 0 bases, 13 bases remained unmatched. In DNA form, the CDR3 reads TGTGCCAGCAGTTTGCCCCCGCGGGGGGCGCTCAGCTCCTACAATGAGCAGTTCTTC. Its protein is CASSLPPRGALSSYNEQFF.

The J gene is TRBJ2-1, the V gene TRBV6-5; 11 bases fit TRBD2. This CDR3 is 16 amino acids long. The V gene end was trimmed by 4 bases and the J gene end by 4 bases; junction bases not matched to a gene: 6. Germline CDR1 and CDR2: MNHEY and SVGAGI. The CDR3 bases are TGTGCCAGCAGTTCCATAGCGGGGGGGCTTTACAATGAGCAGTTCTTC. It codes for CASSSIAGGLYNEQFF.

The V and J genes are TRBV6-8 and TRBJ2-5, with 8 bases that match TRBD1. Germline V CDR1 and CDR2: MNHGY, SAAAGT. With V trimmed by 6 bases and J by 7 bases, 13 bases remained unmatched. The CDR3 has 15 residues. CDR3 protein: CASSDRGRDRWTQYF. The CDR3 coding sequence is TGTGCCAGCAGCGACCGGGGTCGGGACAGGTGGACCCAGTACTTC.